One sample yielded the 8 T cell receptor beta chains listed below, sequenced in a study of cytomegalovirus exposure and HLA in healthy donors. Primers for the PCR totalled 60 Vbeta and 13 Jbeta. Only in-frame clones appear in the TCRdb table, and some are missing; sequencing was by immunoSEQ multiplex PCR. The table has over 150,000 clones, around 77% seen once. The specimen sequenced was PBMCs. The receptors were sampled from a woman aged 18-29 years in good health and CMV-seronegative.

The chain has TRBV4-1 and TRBJ1-2; D is unclear. The V gene's germline CDR1 is MGHRA and CDR2 YSYEKL. The CDR3 has 16 residues. The V end lost 1 base, the J end lost 0 bases, and 12 bases lay between the germline ends. CDR3 loop: CASSQVPAGSNYGYTF. CDR3 coding DNA: TGCGCCAGCAGCCAAGTTCCGGCAGGTTCTAACTATGGCTACACCTTC.

The genes are TRBV28 and TRBJ1-2; 7 bases align to TRBD1. The CDR3 spans 15 residues. The V segment lost 6 bases and the J segment 6 bases; nucleotides outside the gene matches: 13. Germline assignment: CDR1 MDHEN and CDR2 SYDVKM. The CDR3 protein is CASSQGQAQFHGYTF. The CDR3 DNA reads as TGTGCCAGCAGCCAAGGACAGGCCCAATTCCATGGCTACACCTTC.

Of note for this clone: The sample contains more than one DNA sequence encoding this CDR3. The V and J genes are TRBV6-1 and TRBJ1-1; D is unresolved. Germline V gene sequence: CDR1 MNHNS, CDR2 SASEGT. The CDR3 covers 11 residues. The V and J ends lost 7 bases and 1 base respectively, with 4 bases between them. CDR3 bases: TGTGCCAGCAATAGGAACACTGAAGCTTTCTTT. It translates to CASNRNTEAFF.

CDR3 sequence reads: CASSPTDRGIRNTEAFF. The CDR3 DNA sequence: TGTGCCAGTAGTCCGACGGACAGGGGTATTCGGAACACTGAAGCTTTCTTT. The V and J genes are TRBV19 and TRBJ1-1; 9 bases are shared with TRBD1. The CDR3 sequence is 17 residues long. Germline V gene sequence: CDR1 LNHDA, CDR2 SQIVND (reference sequence). After removal of 5 bases from V and 1 base from J, the junction contained 11 bases not matched to a gene.

The gene calls are TRBV5-1 and TRBJ2-7; D is ambiguous. CDR1 and CDR2 (germline): SGHRS, YFSETQ. Trimming pared 2 bases from V and 2 bases from J, leaving 8 bases between. The CDR3 is made up of 13 amino acids. The CDR3 loop is CASSFGDTYEQYF. The CDR3 DNA reads as TGCGCCAGCAGCTTCGGTGACACCTACGAGCAGTACTTC. The entire variable domain, with the rest obtained from reference TRBV5-1 and TRBJ2-7, is as follows: KAGVTQTPRYLIKTRGQQVTLSCSPISGHRSVSWYQQTPGQGLQFLFEYFSETQRNKGNFPGRFSGRQFSNSRSEMNVSTLELGDSALYLCASSFGDTYEQYFGPGTRLTVT.

V is TRBV2 and J is TRBJ1-1; D gene uncertain. This CDR3 is 13 amino acids long. The V end lost 8 bases, the J end lost 0 bases, and 10 bases lay between the germline ends. Germline V CDR1 and CDR2: SNHLY, FYNNEI. CDR3 DNA: TGTGCCAGCCGTCTAGATATGAACACTGAAGCTTTCTTT. Translating gives CASRLDMNTEAFF.

This clone has at least ten counts. The sample has other DNA sequences that encode this CDR3 too. The chain recombines TRBV9 with TRBJ2-7, with 11 bases matching TRBD2. The germline V gene has CDR1 SGDLS and CDR2 YYNGEE. This CDR3 is 14 amino acids long. With V trimmed by 0 bases and J by 4 bases, 0 bases remained unmatched. This chain's CDR3 is CASSVGTSGYEQYF. CDR3 in DNA: TGTGCCAGCAGCGTAGGGACTAGCGGGTACGAGCAGTACTTC.

The chain recombines TRBV27 with TRBJ2-1; TRBD2 is a possible D gene (6 bases). Trimming left V 0 bases short and J 6 bases short, with 15 bases between. The germline CDR1 and CDR2 sequences are MNHEY and SMNVEV (reference sequence). The length of the CDR3 is 16 residues. CDR3 in amino acids: CASSLSSSYSGNEQFF. In nucleotides, the CDR3 is TGTGCCAGCAGTTTATCCTCGTCGTATAGCGGCAATGAGCAGTTCTTC.